A single sample is the source of the 15 T cell receptor beta chains below, sequenced in a study of control samples from healthy donors and cancer patients. Assay used: immunoSEQ multiplex PCR; TCRdb lists only in-frame clones, some missing. The repertoire holds some 190,000 clones, about nine tenths seen once, with 1.5% to 2% in the top ten. Sequencing was carried out using blood. All receptors derive from a man aged 30 to 39 in good health.

The V call is TRBV21-1, the J call TRBJ2-5; the table calls TRBD1, which could not be checked here. TRBV21-1 is labeled a pseudogene. CDR3 size: 16 residues. The CDR3 sequence is CASSKPGTGGEETQYF. CDR3 coding DNA: TGTGCCAGCAGCAAACCCGGGACAGGCGGGGAAGAGACCCAGTACTTC.

This clone occurred a few times. The chain employs TRBV2 and TRBJ2-1, with D possibly TRBD1 on 6 matching bases. There are 16 residues in the CDR3. V lost 6 bases, J lost 0 bases, and 15 bases lay in between. The germline V gene encodes CDR1 SNHLY and CDR2 FYNNEI. The DNA for the CDR3 is TGTGCCAGCAGCGTGACAGGTCACCGCTCCTACAATGAGCAGTTCTTC. Translation: CASSVTGHRSYNEQFF.

The V call is TRBV6-5, the J call TRBJ1-4; perhaps TRBD1 as D (6 bases). V was shortened by 6 bases and J by 4 bases, with 12 bases between the two germline ends. Germline V gives CDR1 MNHEY, CDR2 SVGAGI. There are 14 residues in the CDR3. CDR3: CASRVGGSNEKLFF. The CDR3 DNA reads TGTGCCAGCAGAGTTGGGGGCAGTAATGAAAAACTGTTTTTT.

This chain connects TRBV24-1 to TRBJ2-3; D might be TRBD2 (5 bases). The CDR3 sequence is 14 residues long. CDR1 and CDR2 (germline): KGHDR, SFDVKD. V was cut by 3 bases and J by 7 bases, with 13 bases left in between. The CDR3 sequence is CATSDTVLGHTQYF. DNA of the CDR3: TGTGCCACCAGTGATACTGTACTAGGGCATACGCAGTATTTT.

The sample holds many counts of this clone. The V gene is TRBV2, the J gene TRBJ1-1; D unclear. The germline V gene encodes CDR1 SNHLY and CDR2 FYNNEI. The CDR3 consists of 10 residues. V lost 5 bases and J 6 bases, leaving 4 bases between the germline ends. CDR3 in amino acids: CASSYPEAFF. CDR3 nucleotide sequence: TGTGCCAGCAGTTATCCTGAAGCTTTCTTT.

The gene calls are TRBV5-6 and TRBJ2-2, with 7 bases lining up with TRBD1. The CDR3 runs to 15 residues. Germline V gene lookup returns CDR1 SGHDT and CDR2 YYEEEE. V shed 5 bases and J 1 base; nucleotides not matched to a gene: 5. Here the CDR3 reads CASRRDRLNTGELFF. For the CDR3, the DNA is TGTGCCAGCAGACGGGACAGATTGAACACCGGGGAGCTGTTTTTT.

The chain joins TRBV4-1 to TRBJ1-1; D may be TRBD1 (6 bases). Germline V gene lookup returns CDR1 MGHRA and CDR2 YSYEKL. There are 12 residues in the CDR3. Trimming left V 9 bases short and J 2 bases short, with 10 bases between. The CDR3 sequence is CASRQANTEAFF. The CDR3 DNA follows: TGCGCCAGTCGACAGGCAAACACTGAAGCTTTCTTT.

V usage is TRBV6-6 and J usage is TRBJ2-2; D gene unclear. Deletions cut 2 bases from V and 7 bases from J, with 2 bases between. The CDR3 totals 11 residues. From germline, CDR1 is MNHNY and CDR2 SVGAGI (reference sequence). In DNA form, the CDR3 reads TGTGCCAGCAGTTACGGCGGGGAGCTGTTTTTT. It codes for CASSYGGELFF.

There are a few counts of this clone. This chain uses TRBV21-1 with TRBJ2-4. TRBV21-1 counts as a pseudogene. This CDR3 has 18 residues. Written as DNA, the CDR3 is TGTGCCAGCAGCAAACAGGGTTGGGTAGCGATAGCCAAAAACATTCAGTACTTC. It specifies CASSKQGWVAIAKNIQYF.

The chain is built from TRBV6-6 and TRBJ2-7, with D hard to call. The V end was cut by 2 bases, the J end by 0 bases, with 5 bases between. There are 13 residues in the CDR3. Germline CDR1 is MNHNY and CDR2 is SVGAGI (reference sequence). In DNA form, the CDR3 reads TGTGCCAGCAGTTACGAGGACTCCTACGAGCAGTACTTC. The encoded protein is CASSYEDSYEQYF.

The V call is TRBV10-2, the J call TRBJ2-7; 12 positions agree with TRBD1. Germline V gene data show CDR1 as WSHSY and CDR2 as SAAADI. The CDR3 has 16 residues. The V gene end was trimmed by 4 bases and the J gene end by 2 bases; junction bases not matched to a gene: 6. The CDR3: CASSGPGQGAPYEQYF. CDR3 in DNA: TGCGCCAGCAGTGGTCCGGGACAGGGGGCCCCCTACGAGCAGTACTTC.

The CDR3 nucleotides are TGTGCCAGCAGCCAAGATCGGCACTCCTACGAGCAGTACTTC. Residues: CASSQDRHSYEQYF. The chain combines TRBV3-1 (or the pseudogene TRBV3-2) with TRBJ2-7, with unresolved D. V lost 0 bases and J 0 bases, leaving 6 bases between the germline ends. Germline V lookup: CDR1 LGHDT, CDR2 YNNKEL (reference sequence). The CDR3 covers 14 residues.

Here the CDR3 reads CASSMDSDYEQYF. The CDR3 region has the DNA TGTGCCAGCAGCATGGACAGTGACTACGAGCAGTACTTC. The genes are TRBV2 and TRBJ2-7, with a tentative D call TRBD1 (6 bases). Germline values: CDR1 SNHLY, CDR2 FYNNEI. This CDR3 is built from 13 residues. Trimming stripped 6 bases from V and 3 bases from J, with 12 bases between.

This chain uses TRBV12-3 or TRBV12-4 with TRBJ2-1, with D possibly TRBD2 on 5 matching bases. This CDR3 is 11 amino acids long. Trimming pared 7 bases from V and 7 bases from J, leaving 8 bases between. CDR3 loop: CASTLGNEQFF. Here the CDR3 DNA reads TGTGCCAGCACACTAGGAAATGAGCAGTTCTTC.

This chain uses TRBV5-4 with TRBJ1-1; 7 bases map to TRBD1. V trimming: 4 bases; J trimming: 2 bases; junction bases outside the gene matches: 8. The CDR3 runs 15 residues. Germline CDR1 is SGHNT and CDR2 is YYREEE (reference sequence). The CDR3 is CASSAGQNPNTEAFF. The CDR3 DNA is TGTGCCAGCAGCGCGGGACAGAACCCTAACACTGAAGCTTTCTTT.